The 10 T cell receptor beta chains given below trace back to one sample, sequenced in a study of beta chain features in type 1 diabetes. What was sequenced were expressed TCRB transcripts, since all of the isolated RNA had been reverse transcribed. Profiled with immunoSEQ multiplex PCR; TCRdb holds only in-frame clones, not every one. The sample has roughly 610,000 clones, around 15% seen once. The sample consisted of naive CD4+ T cells from blood. The receptors derive from a man between 18 and 29 years old in good health.

This sequence joins TRBV5-4 and TRBJ2-7, with TRBD1 matching over 8 bases. The germline CDR1 and CDR2 sequences are SGHNT and YYREEE (reference sequence). The CDR3 has 15 amino acids. V trimming: 0 bases; J trimming: 7 bases; junction bases outside the gene matches: 9. The CDR3 sequence is CASSLVYRGVREQYF. CDR3 DNA: TGTGCCAGCAGCTTGGTATACAGGGGGGTAAGGGAGCAGTACTTC.

This clone was found a few times. J is TRBJ1-1 and V is TRBV9; D not certain. In germline, CDR1 is SGDLS, CDR2 YYNGEE. V was clipped by 0 bases and J by 5 bases, with 11 bases between them. The CDR3 loop spans 14 amino acids. The CDR3 region has the DNA TGTGCCAGCAGCGTAGCGGCGAGTTGGACTGAAGCTTTCTTT. Protein sequence: CASSVAASWTEAFF.

This clone was seen more than once but under ten times. This chain joins TRBV11-2 and TRBJ2-2; D is uncertain. CDR1 and CDR2 (germline): SGHAT, FQNNGV. V was trimmed by 5 bases and J by 1 base, leaving 14 bases between them. The CDR3 is 16 amino acids. In nucleotides, the CDR3 is TGTGCCAGCAGCGTGGTCCCTAAGGGGAACACCGGGGAGCTGTTTTTT. It encodes CASSVVPKGNTGELFF.

The gene calls are TRBV5-1 and TRBJ2-5; perhaps D is TRBD1 or TRBD2 (5 bases each). V was clipped by 4 bases and J by 5 bases, with 18 bases between them. Germline V gene lookup returns CDR1 SGHRS and CDR2 YFSETQ. This CDR3 spans 15 amino acids. CDR3 amino acids: CASSPGTRRIETQYF. CDR3 in DNA: TGCGCCAGCAGCCCCGGGACGCGAAGGATTGAGACCCAGTACTTC.

This clone was counted a few times. This chain connects TRBV18 to TRBJ1-2; D not certain. Germline V gene data show CDR1 as KGHSH and CDR2 as LQKENI. V was clipped by 3 bases and J by 8 bases, with 13 bases between them. The CDR3 has 13 amino acids. CDR3 in amino acids: CASSPPAQSGYTF. In DNA form, the CDR3 reads TGTGCCAGCTCACCGCCGGCCCAGTCCGGCTACACCTTC.

The V call is TRBV7-9, the J call TRBJ2-7; D unresolved. CDR3 length equals 14 residues. Between the trimmed V and J ends, which lost 2 bases and 3 bases, there was a span of 11 bases. Germline V CDR1 and CDR2: SEHNR, FQNEAQ (reference sequence). The CDR3 bases are TGTGCCAGCAGCTTAAATGTCGCAGTCTACGAGCAGTACTTC. Its protein product is CASSLNVAVYEQYF.

This clone was seen only a few times. This chain uses TRBV29-1 with TRBJ2-3, with a weak D call TRBD2 (6 bases). V lost 4 bases and J 6 bases, leaving 14 bases between the germline ends. This CDR3 contains 13 residues. Germline V gene sequence: CDR1 SQVTM, CDR2 ANQGSEA. This chain's CDR3 is CSVGDFPGDTQYF. The CDR3 bases are TGCAGCGTTGGGGACTTTCCTGGGGATACGCAGTATTTT.

This clone was counted between two and nine times. Other DNA sequences within the sample encode an identical CDR3. The chain is built from TRBV20-1 and TRBJ1-1; a possible D gene is TRBD1 (5 bases). The CDR3 is made up of 10 amino acids. Germline V lookup: CDR1 DFQATT, CDR2 SNEGSKA (reference sequence). Trimming removed 3 bases from V and 10 bases from J, with 9 bases in between. The CDR3 protein is CSARSGGAFF. As DNA, the CDR3 is TGCAGTGCTAGGAGCGGGGGAGCTTTCTTT.

This clone was seen more than once but under ten times. This chain connects TRBV7-8 to TRBJ2-7, with a weak D call TRBD1 (6 bases). V gave up 5 bases and J gave up 5 bases, with 10 bases separating them. Germline V gene sequence: CDR1 SGHVS, CDR2 FQNEAQ. This CDR3 has 12 amino acids. CDR3 DNA: TGTGCCAGCAGCACAACAGGGAACGAGCAGTACTTC. It encodes CASSTTGNEQYF.

The genes are TRBV7-2 and TRBJ1-2; the D gene is possibly TRBD1 (5 bases). The CDR3 is 16 residues long. The ends were cut back, 4 bases at V and 6 bases at J, with 21 bases in the middle. Per germline, CDR1 SGHTA and CDR2 FQGNSA. The CDR3 DNA follows: TGTGCCAGCAGCTCGATGGGACCTCCACTAAGTCATGGCTACACCTTC. This gives the protein CASSSMGPPLSHGYTF.